This T cell receptor delta chain derives from a study of Vδ1+ human thymocytes. Worth noting for this clone: The antigen is unknown.

The study's findings and limits: Approximately 20% of thymic delta-chain sequences were Vdelta2, with few Vdelta3, unlike blood Vdelta1+ controls. Thymic TRG and TRD repertoires appeared highly polyclonal, with Gaussian CDR3 length distributions.

Alphabeta T cells were depleted, then CD3+ Vdelta1+ Vdelta2- thymocytes were FACS-sorted. The length of the CDR3 is 18 residues. Per germline, CDR1 TSWWSYY and CDR2 QGS. Germline trimming cut 4 bases from V and 2 bases from J; bases unmatched to any gene: 15. RNA was extracted from the cells and then reverse transcribed. Pooled V-gene forward primers with one constant-region reverse primer generated the CDR3 amplicons by multiplex PCR. TCRdb reran clone calling via CATT on the multiplex PCR reads. Here the sample spans about 75,000 delta-chain clones, more than 30% being singletons. The chain links TRDV1 to TRDJ1; 8 bases map to TRDD3. The origin of this receptor is a boy less than two years old who had congenital heart surgery. Sequenced: Vdelta1+ gamma-delta thymocytes from the thymus. Subset described: FACS-sorted CD3+ TCRalphabeta- TCRVdelta1+ TCRVdelta2- thymocytes. CDR3 in DNA: TGTGCTCTTGGGGGACATAGCCTTCACTGGGGGCCGACCGATAAACTCATCTTT. It encodes CALGGHSLHWGPTDKLIF.